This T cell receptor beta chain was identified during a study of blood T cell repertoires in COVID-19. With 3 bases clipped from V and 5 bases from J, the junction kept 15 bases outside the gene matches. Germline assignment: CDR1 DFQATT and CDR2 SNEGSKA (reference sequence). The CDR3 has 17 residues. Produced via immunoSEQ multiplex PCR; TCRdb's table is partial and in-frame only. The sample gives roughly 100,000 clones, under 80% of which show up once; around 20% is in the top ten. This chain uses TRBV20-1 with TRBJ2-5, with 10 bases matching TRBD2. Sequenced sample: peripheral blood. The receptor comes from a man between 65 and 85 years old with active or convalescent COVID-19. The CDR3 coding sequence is TGCAGTGCTAGTCCCCCTAGCGGGAGAACTATCAGGGAGACCCAGTACTTC. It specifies CSASPPSGRTIRETQYF.